This TCR beta chain was documented in a study of blood T cell repertoires in COVID-19. Study summary: T cells, B-cell-depleted T cells, or PBMCs supplied cDNA or gDNA.

Germline lookup yields CDR1 SGDLS and CDR2 YYNGEE. V dropped 4 bases and J dropped 3; count of bases not matched to a gene: 7. The CDR3 sequence is 15 residues long. Sequencing used immunoSEQ multiplex PCR; TCRdb keeps in-frame clones, though not all of them. The sample shows 300,000 to 350,000 clones, over 80% of them seen only once. Recruits, aged roughly 18 to 95 years, lived in 24 US areas. Clinical histories supplied by participants themselves formed the basis of cohort assignment. Sequenced material: PBMCs or T cells enriched from blood (not recorded which). This TCR was sampled from a woman younger than 35 who had recovered from COVID-19. The J gene is TRBJ2-7, the V gene TRBV9, with 10 nucleotides matching TRBD2. This chain's CDR3 is CASSKSGRAFYEQYF. In DNA, the CDR3 is TGTGCCAGCAGCAAAAGCGGGAGGGCCTTCTACGAGCAGTACTTC.